The source of this T cell receptor beta chain is a study of regulatory T cells in long-lasting Graves disease. Sample time point: newly diagnosed GD, antithyroid drugs for less than 3 months. Extracted PBMC RNA gave rise to the TCR library. The TCR beta library used iRepertoire HTBI primers with Arm-PCR amplification of CDR3. TCRdb used MiXCR to reprocess the multiplex PCR reads, holding one entry per CDR3 protein. The data contain under 450,000 distinct CDR3 sequences, around 15% of them singletons. The CDR3 sequence is 14 residues long. The germline V gene has CDR1 MDHEN and CDR2 SYDVKM. V was cut by 7 bases and J by 4 bases, with 16 bases left in between. These data were also filed under a second study, of T cells in Graves' hyperthyroidism and ophthalmopathy.

The genes are TRBV28 and TRBJ1-1; D is possibly TRBD1 (6 bases). The sequence was collected from a woman aged 18-35 years with Graves disease. The specimen comprised peripheral blood mononuclear cells (PBMCs), sampled at new diagnosis, from a patient treated with antithyroid drugs. The CDR3 DNA sequence: TGTGCCAGCAATTCGGGGGCTGAACGCACTGAAGCTTTCTTT. It is translated as CASNSGAERTEAFF.